Below, 8 T cell receptor beta chains from the same sample are listed, as sequenced in a study of T cell responses to AZD1222 COVID-19 vaccine. The assay was immunoSEQ multiplex PCR, and TCRdb's table has in-frame clones only and misses some. Of 130,000 or so clones listed, roughly nine tenths are singletons. The sequenced sample was peripheral blood, obtained 28 days after the second AZD1222 dose. The receptors derive from an adult who received the AZD1222 COVID-19 vaccine.

The DNA of the CDR3 is TGCGCCAGCAGCCAAGAGGTGCGGGCGGGCAGGGGAAGCACTGAAGCTTTCTTT. It specifies CASSQEVRAGRGSTEAFF. J is TRBJ1-1 and V is TRBV4-3; possible D gene TRBD1, 6 bases. The CDR3 totals 18 residues. Trimming pared 0 bases from V and 4 bases from J, leaving 21 bases between. CDR1 LGHNA and CDR2 YSLEER come from the germline V gene.

The genes are TRBV15 and TRBJ2-1; TRBD1 might be the D (6 bases). Trimming removed 1 base at V and 6 bases at J, with 13 bases between. Germline CDR1 is LNHNV and CDR2 is YYDKDF (reference sequence). The CDR3 is made up of 15 amino acids. CDR3 sequence reads: CATSRAQGDVNEQFF. DNA for the CDR3: TGTGCCACCAGCAGAGCACAGGGTGATGTCAATGAGCAGTTCTTC.

The chain is built from TRBV19 and TRBJ1-4; D uncertain. Trimming stripped 5 bases from V and 0 bases from J, with 10 bases between. The CDR3 consists of 15 residues. The germline V gene encodes CDR1 LNHDA and CDR2 SQIVND (reference sequence). The CDR3 nucleotides are TGTGCCAGTAGTGGCCGGGCCTCAACTAATGAAAAACTGTTTTTT. Translating it yields CASSGRASTNEKLFF.

The rearrangement uses TRBV9 and TRBJ1-2, with D possibly matching TRBD1 (5 bases). CDR1 is SGDLS and CDR2 is YYNGEE in the germline V gene. This CDR3 comprises 14 residues. Trimming removed 0 bases from V and 6 bases from J, with 12 bases in between. The CDR3 loop reads CASSVARGFDGYTF. The CDR3 coding sequence is TGTGCCAGCAGCGTAGCTAGGGGCTTCGATGGCTACACCTTC. Variable domain in full (rest from reference TRBV9 and TRBJ1-2): DSGVTQTPKHLITATGQRVTLRCSPRSGDLSVYWYQQSLDQGLQFLIQYYNGEERAKGNILERFSAQQFPDLHSELNLSSLELGDSALYFCASSVARGFDGYTFGSGTRLTVV.

This sequence joins TRBV10-3 and TRBJ1-4, with D possibly TRBD1 on 5 matching bases. The V and J ends lost 6 bases and 8 bases respectively, with 13 bases between them. Germline V CDR1 and CDR2: ENHRY, SYGVKD. There are 13 residues in the CDR3. CDR3 nucleotide sequence: TGTGCCATCAGACCCGGGACGGAGGAAAAACTGTTTTTT. Translating gives CAIRPGTEEKLFF.

CDR3 nucleotides: TGCAGCGTTGACCCCGGTAGGCGGGCTGAAGCTTTCTTT. Its protein is CSVDPGRRAEAFF. This chain connects TRBV29-1 to TRBJ1-1; D unresolved. The V and J ends lost 3 bases and 6 bases respectively, with 14 bases between them. Germline lookup yields CDR1 SQVTM and CDR2 ANQGSEA. This CDR3 is 13 amino acids long.

The chain combines TRBV6-2 or TRBV6-3 with TRBJ1-2; no reliable D call. Trimming cost V 6 bases and J 1 base, with 9 bases left between them. The CDR3 consists of 13 residues. Germline loops: CDR1 MNHEY, CDR2 SVGEGT. In DNA form, the CDR3 reads TGTGCCAGCAGCCGCAGAGATAACTATGGCTACACCTTC. Amino acids: CASSRRDNYGYTF.

V is TRBV3-1 (or the pseudogene TRBV3-2) and J is TRBJ1-4, with 9 bases matching TRBD1. From germline, CDR1 is LGHDT and CDR2 YNNKEL (reference sequence). The CDR3 is 16 amino acids. The junction had 4 bases not matched to a gene; V was cut back by 1 base and J by 4 bases. The CDR3, as DNA: TGTGCCAGCAGCCAAGGGTTGGGACAGGGTAATGAAAAACTGTTTTTT. The encoded protein is CASSQGLGQGNEKLFF.